This is a list of T cell receptor beta chains from one sample in a study of blood T cell repertoires in COVID-19. Profiling relied on immunoSEQ multiplex PCR, and the TCRdb table lists in-frame clones only, not all of them. The table includes 70,000 to 95,000 clones, roughly four fifths detected once. The specimen sequenced was peripheral blood. The receptor set was obtained from a human donor in a cohort sampled during active COVID-19. CDR3s include the opening cysteine and the closing phenylalanine or tryptophan. Each record gives: CDR3 protein, V gene, J gene.

CDR3 protein: CASSPGGGPDTQYF
V gene: TRBV9
J gene: TRBJ2-3

CDR3 protein: CASSLGQGYGYTF
V gene: TRBV7-3
J gene: TRBJ1-2

CDR3 protein: CASSGPGQGYNEQFF
V gene: TRBV6-2/TRBV6-3
J gene: TRBJ2-1

CDR3 protein: CSASSGGIYEQYF
V gene: TRBV20-1
J gene: TRBJ2-7

CDR3 protein: CASSSRTGGVGDTQYF
V gene: TRBV7-9
J gene: TRBJ2-3

CDR3 protein: CASSVGPDSYEQYF
V gene: TRBV9
J gene: TRBJ2-7

CDR3 protein: CASSYRSLHYGYTF
V gene: TRBV6-6
J gene: TRBJ1-2

CDR3 protein: CASSRGRSTDEKLFF
V gene: TRBV9
J gene: TRBJ1-4

CDR3 protein: CASLTGGAGNTIYF
V gene: TRBV28
J gene: TRBJ1-3

CDR3 protein: CASSLRRDRPYGYTF
V gene: TRBV7-9
J gene: TRBJ1-2

CDR3 protein: CASRIRTGKGPNEKLFF
V gene: TRBV19
J gene: TRBJ1-4

CDR3 protein: CASSYSPRGGQETQYF
V gene: TRBV6-5
J gene: TRBJ2-5

CDR3 protein: CASSLSQGSTEAFF
V gene: TRBV7-3
J gene: TRBJ1-1

CDR3 protein: CASSQVGGETQYF
V gene: TRBV3-1/TRBV3-2
J gene: TRBJ2-5

CDR3 protein: CASSPQGQEPEKLFF
V gene: TRBV18
J gene: TRBJ1-4

CDR3 protein: CASNGQGETQYF
V gene: TRBV6-5
J gene: TRBJ2-5

CDR3 protein: CASSLEGQGDSPLHF
V gene: TRBV5-1
J gene: TRBJ1-6

CDR3 protein: CASSVQGYEQYF
V gene: TRBV2
J gene: TRBJ2-7

CDR3 protein: CAWSIGGGNNEQFF
V gene: TRBV30
J gene: TRBJ2-1

CDR3 protein: CASSRGDSYNEQFF
V gene: TRBV7-2
J gene: TRBJ2-1